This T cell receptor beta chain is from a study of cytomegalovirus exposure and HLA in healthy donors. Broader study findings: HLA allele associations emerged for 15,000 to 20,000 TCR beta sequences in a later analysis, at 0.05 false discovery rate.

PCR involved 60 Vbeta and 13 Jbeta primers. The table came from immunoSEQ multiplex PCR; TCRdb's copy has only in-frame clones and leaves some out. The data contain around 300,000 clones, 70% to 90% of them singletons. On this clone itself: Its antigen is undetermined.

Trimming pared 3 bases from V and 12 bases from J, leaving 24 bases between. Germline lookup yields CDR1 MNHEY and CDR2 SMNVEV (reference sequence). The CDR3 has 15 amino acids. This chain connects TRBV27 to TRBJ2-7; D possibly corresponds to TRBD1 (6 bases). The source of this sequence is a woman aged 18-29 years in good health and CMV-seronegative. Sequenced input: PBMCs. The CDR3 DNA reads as TGTGCCAGCAGTTTCACCACCATCGGGCAGGGGCGGACGTACTTC. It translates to CASSFTTIGQGRTYF.